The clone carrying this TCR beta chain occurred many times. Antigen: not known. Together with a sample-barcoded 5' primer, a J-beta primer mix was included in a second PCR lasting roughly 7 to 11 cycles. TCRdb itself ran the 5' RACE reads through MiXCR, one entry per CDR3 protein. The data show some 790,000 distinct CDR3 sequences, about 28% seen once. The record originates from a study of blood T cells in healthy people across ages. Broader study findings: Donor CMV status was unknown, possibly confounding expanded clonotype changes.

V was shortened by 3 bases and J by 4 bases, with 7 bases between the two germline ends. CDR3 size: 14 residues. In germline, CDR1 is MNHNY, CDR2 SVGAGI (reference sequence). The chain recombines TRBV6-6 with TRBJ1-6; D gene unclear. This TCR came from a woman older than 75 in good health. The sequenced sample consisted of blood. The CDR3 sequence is CASSYGSYNSPLHF. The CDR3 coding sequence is TGTGCCAGCAGTTATGGTTCTTATAATTCACCCCTCCACTTT.